This passage covers 7 T cell receptor beta chains from one sample sequenced in a study of blood T cell repertoires in COVID-19. Data came from immunoSEQ multiplex PCR; TCRdb stores just in-frame clones and leaves some out. The sample holds hundreds of thousands of clones, around 87% seen once. Sequenced material: peripheral blood. Source of these receptors: a woman aged 50 to 65 with COVID-19, enrolled during active disease.

This clone was seen just once. This rearrangement joins TRBV7-6 to TRBJ2-3; 11 nucleotides align to TRBD1. The CDR3 length is 19 residues. CDR1 and CDR2 (germline): SGHVS, FNYEAQ. V lost 1 base and J lost 6; bases outside the gene matches: 15. The CDR3 loop reads CASSLDGTGGLKPVDTQYF. CDR3 nucleotides: TGTGCCAGCAGCTTAGACGGGACAGGGGGATTGAAACCCGTGGATACGCAGTATTTT.

This chain uses TRBV7-8 with TRBJ1-1; no reliable D call. V was cut by 5 bases and J by 0 bases, with 7 bases left in between. The CDR3 has 13 amino acids. In germline, CDR1 is SGHVS, CDR2 FQNEAQ. The CDR3 sequence is CASSELMNTEAFF. The CDR3 DNA reads as TGTGCCAGCAGCGAACTAATGAACACTGAAGCTTTCTTT.

V gene TRBV30 combines with J gene TRBJ2-2, with D perhaps matching TRBD1 (6 bases). The length of the CDR3 is 13 residues. Germline CDR1 and CDR2: GTSNPN and SVGIG (reference sequence). Deletions cut 2 bases from V and 6 bases from J, with 10 bases between. CDR3 loop: CAWSPNRAGELFF. The CDR3 region has the DNA TGTGCCTGGAGTCCTAACAGGGCCGGGGAGCTGTTTTTT.

The chain uses TRBV12-1 and TRBJ2-1; TRBD1 is the table's D call and was not checked against the DNA. TRBV12-1 is listed as a pseudogene. The CDR3 has 16 amino acids. In nucleotides, the CDR3 is TGTGCCAGCAGCTTAACTGGACAGGGAAGCGGCAATGAGCAGTTCTTC. Protein sequence: CASSLTGQGSGNEQFF.

The chain employs TRBV11-3 and TRBJ2-2, with D possibly TRBD2 on 6 matching bases. The V end was cut by 5 bases, the J end by 5 bases, with 15 bases between. CDR1 is SGHNT, CDR2 YENEEA, per germline. There are 15 residues in the CDR3. The CDR3 is CASSPLTTSTGELFF. The CDR3 nucleotides are TGTGCCAGCAGCCCATTGACGACTAGTACCGGGGAGCTGTTTTTT.

This chain links TRBV12-5 with TRBJ2-7, with D possibly TRBD1 on 5 matching bases. This CDR3 has 14 residues. V was shortened by 3 bases and J by 5 bases, with 14 bases between the two germline ends. Per the germline V gene, CDR1 is LGHNT and CDR2 is FRNRAP. The CDR3 reads CASGLRQGTDEQYF. For the CDR3, the DNA is TGTGCTAGTGGTTTAAGGCAGGGAACTGACGAGCAGTACTTC.

The V call is TRBV5-1, the J call TRBJ2-1, with 12 bases matching TRBD2. V shed 0 bases and J 2 bases; nucleotides not matched to a gene: 0. Germline V lookup: CDR1 SGHRS, CDR2 YFSETQ. This CDR3 region has 16 residues. CDR3 region: CASSLGTSGAYNEQFF. CDR3 nucleotide sequence: TGCGCCAGCAGCTTGGGGACTAGCGGGGCCTACAATGAGCAGTTCTTC.